This TCR beta chain originates from a study of blood T cell repertoires in COVID-19. For the study at large: From the United States, Italy and Spain came samples of acute and convalescent COVID-19.

With respect to this clone: The sample carries other DNA sequences with the same CDR3.

There are 15 residues in the CDR3. V shed 1 base and J shed 0 bases, with 6 bases lying between them. Germline values: CDR1 MGHRA, CDR2 YSYEKL. Original data processing: Reference gene primer amplification in the assay estimated nucleated cell counts. Sequenced by immunoSEQ multiplex PCR; TCRdb stores in-frame clones only, minus some. The V and J calls and clone size are taken from that table; D and trimming were inferred from the DNA. The profile shows a few hundred thousand clones, 88% of them singletons. J is TRBJ2-2 and V is TRBV4-1; maybe TRBD2 (6 bases). The sequenced material came from peripheral blood. The receptor comes from a man between 65 and 80 years old with acute or convalescent COVID-19. The CDR3 nucleotides read TGCGCCAGCAGCCAAGGACTAGCGAACACCGGGGAGCTGTTTTTT. Translated: CASSQGLANTGELFF.